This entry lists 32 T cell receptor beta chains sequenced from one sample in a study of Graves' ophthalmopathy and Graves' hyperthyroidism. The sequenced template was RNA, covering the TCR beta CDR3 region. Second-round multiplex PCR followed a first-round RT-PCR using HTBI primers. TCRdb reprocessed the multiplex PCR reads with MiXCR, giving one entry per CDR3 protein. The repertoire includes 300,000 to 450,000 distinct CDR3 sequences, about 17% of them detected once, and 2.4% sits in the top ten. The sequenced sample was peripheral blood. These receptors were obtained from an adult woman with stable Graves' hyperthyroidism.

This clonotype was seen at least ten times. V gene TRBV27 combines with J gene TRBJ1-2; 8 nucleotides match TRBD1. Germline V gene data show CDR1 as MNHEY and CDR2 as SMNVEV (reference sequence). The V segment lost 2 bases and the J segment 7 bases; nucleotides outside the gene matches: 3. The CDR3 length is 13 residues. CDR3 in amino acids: CASSLTDRGGYTF. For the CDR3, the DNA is TGTGCCAGCAGTTTAACCGACAGGGGTGGCTACACCTTC.

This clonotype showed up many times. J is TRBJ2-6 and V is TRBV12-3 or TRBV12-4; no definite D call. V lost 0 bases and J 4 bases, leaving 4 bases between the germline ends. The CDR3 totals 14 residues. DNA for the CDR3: TGTGCCAGCAGTTTAGCACAGGGGGCCAACGTCCTGACTTTC. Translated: CASSLAQGANVLTF.

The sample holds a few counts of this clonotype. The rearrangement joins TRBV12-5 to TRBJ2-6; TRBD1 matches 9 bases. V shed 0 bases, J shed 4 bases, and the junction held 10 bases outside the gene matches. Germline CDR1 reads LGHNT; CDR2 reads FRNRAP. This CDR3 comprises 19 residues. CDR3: CASGLVLGTGRPGANVLTF. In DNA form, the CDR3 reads TGTGCTAGTGGTTTGGTACTCGGGACAGGGCGCCCCGGGGCCAACGTCCTGACTTTC.

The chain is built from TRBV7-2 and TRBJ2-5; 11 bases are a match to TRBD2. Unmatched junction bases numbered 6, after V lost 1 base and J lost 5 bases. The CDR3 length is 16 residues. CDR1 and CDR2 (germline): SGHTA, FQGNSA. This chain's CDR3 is CASSLEVAGGRETQYF. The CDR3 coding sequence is TGTGCCAGCAGCTTAGAAGTAGCGGGAGGGCGGGAGACCCAGTACTTC.

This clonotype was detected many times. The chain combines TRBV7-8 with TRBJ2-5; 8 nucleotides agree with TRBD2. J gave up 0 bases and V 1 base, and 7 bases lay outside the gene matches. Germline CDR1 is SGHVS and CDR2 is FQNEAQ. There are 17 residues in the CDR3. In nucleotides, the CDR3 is TGTGCCAGCAGCTTAGGTTTGTTAGCGGGATACCAAGAGACCCAGTACTTC. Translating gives CASSLGLLAGYQETQYF.

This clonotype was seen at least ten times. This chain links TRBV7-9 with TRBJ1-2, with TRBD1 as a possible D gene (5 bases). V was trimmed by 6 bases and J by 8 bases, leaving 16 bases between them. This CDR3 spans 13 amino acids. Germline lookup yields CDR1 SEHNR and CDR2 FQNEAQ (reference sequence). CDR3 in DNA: TGTGCCAGCAGTCCGACGGGGGAAGGAGGCTACACCTTC. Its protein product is CASSPTGEGGYTF.

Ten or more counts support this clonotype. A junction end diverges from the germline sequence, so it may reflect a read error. For the CDR3, the DNA is TGTGCCAGCAGCTACCAAGTTCCTGTTGGGAATCAGCCCCAGCAATTT. Its protein is CASSYQVPVGNQPQQF. V gene TRBV6-5 combines with J gene TRBJ1-5, with D unclear. Germline V CDR1 and CDR2: MNHEY, SVGAGI. The CDR3 spans 16 residues.

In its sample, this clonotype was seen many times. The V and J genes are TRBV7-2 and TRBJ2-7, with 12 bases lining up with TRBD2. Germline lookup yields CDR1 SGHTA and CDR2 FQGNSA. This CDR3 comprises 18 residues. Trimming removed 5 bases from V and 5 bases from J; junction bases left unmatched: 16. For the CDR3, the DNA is TGTGCCAGCAGCCCGTGGACTAGCGGGGCGGTTAAAATTAACGAGCAGTACTTC. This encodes CASSPWTSGAVKINEQYF.

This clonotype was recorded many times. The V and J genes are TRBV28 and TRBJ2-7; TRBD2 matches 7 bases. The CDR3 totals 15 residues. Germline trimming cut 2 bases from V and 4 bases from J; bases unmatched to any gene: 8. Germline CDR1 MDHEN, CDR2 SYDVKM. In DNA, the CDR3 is TGTGCCAGCAGTTTAATAGGACTAGTTTCTTACGAGCAGTACTTC. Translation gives CASSLIGLVSYEQYF.

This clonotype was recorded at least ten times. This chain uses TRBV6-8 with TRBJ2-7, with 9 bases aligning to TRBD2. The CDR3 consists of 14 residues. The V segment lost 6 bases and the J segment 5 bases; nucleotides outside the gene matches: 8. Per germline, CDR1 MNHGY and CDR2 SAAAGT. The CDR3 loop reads CASSGLTSGDEQYF. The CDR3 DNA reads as TGTGCCAGCAGCGGTCTGACTAGCGGAGACGAGCAGTACTTC.

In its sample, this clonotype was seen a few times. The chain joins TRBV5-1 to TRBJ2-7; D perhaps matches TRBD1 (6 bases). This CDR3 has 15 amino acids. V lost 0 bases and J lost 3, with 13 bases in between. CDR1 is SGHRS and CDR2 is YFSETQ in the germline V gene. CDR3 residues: CASSLVEGVIYEQYF. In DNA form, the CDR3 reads TGCGCCAGCAGCTTGGTTGAGGGGGTAATCTACGAGCAGTACTTC.

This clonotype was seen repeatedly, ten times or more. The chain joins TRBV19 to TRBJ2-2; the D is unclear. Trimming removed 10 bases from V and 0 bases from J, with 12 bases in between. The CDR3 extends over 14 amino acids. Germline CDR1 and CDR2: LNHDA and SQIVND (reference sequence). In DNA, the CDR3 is TGTGCCACACTGGATCTCGCGAACACCGGGGAGCTGTTTTTT. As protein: CATLDLANTGELFF. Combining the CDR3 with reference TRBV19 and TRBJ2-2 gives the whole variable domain DGGITQSPKYLFRKEGQNVTLSCEQNLNHDAMYWYRQDPGQGLRLIYYSQIVNDFQKGDIAEGYSVSREKKESFPLTVTSAQKNPTAFYLCATLDLANTGELFFGEGSRLTVL.

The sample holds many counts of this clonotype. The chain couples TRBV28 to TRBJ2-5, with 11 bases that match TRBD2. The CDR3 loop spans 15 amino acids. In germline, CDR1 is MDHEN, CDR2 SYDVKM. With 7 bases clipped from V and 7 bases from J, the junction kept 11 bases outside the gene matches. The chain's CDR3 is CASKASGRPMATQYF. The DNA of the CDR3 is TGTGCCAGCAAAGCTAGCGGGAGGCCCATGGCGACCCAGTACTTC.

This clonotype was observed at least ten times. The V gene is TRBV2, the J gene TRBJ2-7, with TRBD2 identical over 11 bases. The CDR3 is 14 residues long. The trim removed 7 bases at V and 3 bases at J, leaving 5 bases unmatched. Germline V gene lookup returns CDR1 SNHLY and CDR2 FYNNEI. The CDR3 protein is CASMGTSGLYEQYF. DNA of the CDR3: TGTGCCAGCATGGGGACTAGCGGTCTCTACGAGCAGTACTTC.

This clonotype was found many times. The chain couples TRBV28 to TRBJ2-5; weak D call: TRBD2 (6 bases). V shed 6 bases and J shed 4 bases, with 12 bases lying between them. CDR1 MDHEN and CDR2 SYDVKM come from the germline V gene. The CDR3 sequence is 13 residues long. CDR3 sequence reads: CASSPSVGETQYF. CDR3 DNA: TGTGCCAGCAGCCCTAGCGTTGGAGAGACCCAGTACTTC.

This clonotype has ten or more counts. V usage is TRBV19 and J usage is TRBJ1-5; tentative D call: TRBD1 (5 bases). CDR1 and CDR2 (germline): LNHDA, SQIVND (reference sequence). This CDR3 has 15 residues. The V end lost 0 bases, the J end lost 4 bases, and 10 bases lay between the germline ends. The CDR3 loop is CASSIDGGLNQPQHF. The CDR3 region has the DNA TGTGCCAGTAGTATAGACGGGGGACTGAATCAGCCCCAGCATTTT. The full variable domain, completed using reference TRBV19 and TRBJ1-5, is DGGITQSPKYLFRKEGQNVTLSCEQNLNHDAMYWYRQDPGQGLRLIYYSQIVNDFQKGDIAEGYSVSREKKESFPLTVTSAQKNPTAFYLCASSIDGGLNQPQHFGDGTRLSIL.

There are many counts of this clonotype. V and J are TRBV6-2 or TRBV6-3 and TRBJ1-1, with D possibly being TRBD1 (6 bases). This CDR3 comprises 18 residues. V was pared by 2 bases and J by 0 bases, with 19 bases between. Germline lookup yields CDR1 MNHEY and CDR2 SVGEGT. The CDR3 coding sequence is TGTGCCAGCAGTTACCTACTGGAGCGGTGGACAGTGAACACTGAAGCTTTCTTT. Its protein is CASSYLLERWTVNTEAFF.

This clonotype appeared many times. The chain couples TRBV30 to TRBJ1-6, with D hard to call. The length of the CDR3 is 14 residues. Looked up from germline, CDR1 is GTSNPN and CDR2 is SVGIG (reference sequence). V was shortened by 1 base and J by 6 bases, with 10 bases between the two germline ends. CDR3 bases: TGTGCCTGGAGTGGCGGCGGCCCTAATTCACCCCTCCACTTT. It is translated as CAWSGGGPNSPLHF.

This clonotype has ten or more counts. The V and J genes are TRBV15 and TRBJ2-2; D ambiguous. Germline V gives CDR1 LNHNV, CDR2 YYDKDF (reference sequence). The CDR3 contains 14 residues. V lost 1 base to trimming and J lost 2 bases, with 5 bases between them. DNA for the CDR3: TGTGCCACCAGCAGAGTTGGCAACACCGGGGAGCTGTTTTTT. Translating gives CATSRVGNTGELFF.

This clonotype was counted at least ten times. CDR3 coding DNA: TGCGCCAGCAGCCCCGGGACAGCCTCGCGGTCCTATGGCTACACCTTC. Encoded protein: CASSPGTASRSYGYTF. This rearrangement joins TRBV5-1 to TRBJ1-2; 7 positions match TRBD1. The CDR3 has 16 residues. CDR1 and CDR2 from the germline V gene are SGHRS and YFSETQ. The V and J ends lost 4 bases and 4 bases, in that order; junction bases with no gene match: 13.

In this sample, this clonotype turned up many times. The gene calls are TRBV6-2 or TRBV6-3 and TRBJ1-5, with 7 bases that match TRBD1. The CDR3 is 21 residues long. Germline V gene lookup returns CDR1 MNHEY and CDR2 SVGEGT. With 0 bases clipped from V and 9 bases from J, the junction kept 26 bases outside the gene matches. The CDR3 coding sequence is TGTGCCAGCAGTTACTCGACTCTTATTGCCAACTCAGGGGGACCTGGGGTGCCCCAGCATTTT. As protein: CASSYSTLIANSGGPGVPQHF.

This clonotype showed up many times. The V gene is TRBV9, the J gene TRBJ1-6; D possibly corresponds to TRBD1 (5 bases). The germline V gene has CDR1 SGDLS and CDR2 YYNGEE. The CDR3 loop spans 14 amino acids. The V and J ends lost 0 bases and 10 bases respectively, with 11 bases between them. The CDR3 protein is CASSVEQARSPLHF. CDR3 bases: TGTGCCAGCAGCGTAGAACAGGCGAGGTCACCCCTCCACTTT.

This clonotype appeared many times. CDR3 bases: TGTGCCAGCAGGATTCGGGCCACTGAAGCTTTCTTT. Translated, it gives CASRIRATEAFF. This chain joins TRBV28 and TRBJ1-1, with D hard to call. CDR1 is MDHEN and CDR2 is SYDVKM in the germline V gene. The V gene lost 6 bases and the J gene lost 4 bases, with 9 bases spanning the gap. This CDR3 has 12 amino acids.

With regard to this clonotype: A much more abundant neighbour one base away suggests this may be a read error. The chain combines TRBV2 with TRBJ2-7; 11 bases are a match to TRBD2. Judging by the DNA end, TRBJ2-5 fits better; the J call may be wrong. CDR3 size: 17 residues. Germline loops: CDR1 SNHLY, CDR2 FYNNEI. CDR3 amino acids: CASKSLAGGPSVETQYF. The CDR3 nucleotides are TGTGCCAGCAAGTCGCTAGCGGGAGGCCCCTCCGTAGAGACCCAGTACTTC.

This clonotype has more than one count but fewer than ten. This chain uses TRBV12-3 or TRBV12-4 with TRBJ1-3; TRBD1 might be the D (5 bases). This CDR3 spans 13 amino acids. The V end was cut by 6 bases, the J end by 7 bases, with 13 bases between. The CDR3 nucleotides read TGTGCCAGCAGCCGGGGGGGTAGGAACACCATATATTTT. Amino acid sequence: CASSRGGRNTIYF.

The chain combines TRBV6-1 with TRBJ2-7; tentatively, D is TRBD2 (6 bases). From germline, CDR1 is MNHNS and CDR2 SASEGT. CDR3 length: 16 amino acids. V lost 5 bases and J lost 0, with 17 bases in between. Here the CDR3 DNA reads TGTGCCAGCAGTAAAGGGGCTAGCGAGAGCTCCTACGAGCAGTACTTC. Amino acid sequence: CASSKGASESSYEQYF.

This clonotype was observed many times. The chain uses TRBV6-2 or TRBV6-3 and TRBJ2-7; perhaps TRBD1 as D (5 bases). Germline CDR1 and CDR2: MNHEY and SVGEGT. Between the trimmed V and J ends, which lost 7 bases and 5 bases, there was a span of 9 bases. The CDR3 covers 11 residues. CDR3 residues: CASTLGDEQYF. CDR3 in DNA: TGTGCCAGCACATTAGGGGACGAGCAGTACTTC.

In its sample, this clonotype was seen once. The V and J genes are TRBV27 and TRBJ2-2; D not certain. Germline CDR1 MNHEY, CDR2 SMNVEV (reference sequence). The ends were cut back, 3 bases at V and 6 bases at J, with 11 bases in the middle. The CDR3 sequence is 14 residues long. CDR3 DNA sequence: TGTGCCAGCAGTTTGGGCTCGTCTCCCGGGGAGCTGTTTTTT. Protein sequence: CASSLGSSPGELFF.

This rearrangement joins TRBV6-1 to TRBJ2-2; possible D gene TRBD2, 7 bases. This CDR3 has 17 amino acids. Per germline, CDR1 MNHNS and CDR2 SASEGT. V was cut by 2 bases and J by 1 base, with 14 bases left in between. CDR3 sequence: CASSELGGPKNTGELFF. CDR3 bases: TGTGCCAGCAGTGAACTGGGGGGGCCTAAGAACACCGGGGAGCTGTTTTTT.

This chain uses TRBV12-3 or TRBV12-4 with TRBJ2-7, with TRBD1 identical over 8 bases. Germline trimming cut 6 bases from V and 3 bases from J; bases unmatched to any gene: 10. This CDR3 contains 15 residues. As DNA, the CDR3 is TGTGCCAGCAGCCTCGGGCTGGACAGGGACTACGAGCAGTACTTC. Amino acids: CASSLGLDRDYEQYF.

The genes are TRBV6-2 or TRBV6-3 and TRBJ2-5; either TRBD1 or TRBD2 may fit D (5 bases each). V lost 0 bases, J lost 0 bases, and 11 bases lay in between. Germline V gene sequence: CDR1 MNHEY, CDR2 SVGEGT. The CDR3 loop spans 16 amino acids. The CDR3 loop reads CASSYSTGTNQETQYF. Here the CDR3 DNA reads TGTGCCAGCAGTTACTCGACGGGGACCAACCAAGAGACCCAGTACTTC.

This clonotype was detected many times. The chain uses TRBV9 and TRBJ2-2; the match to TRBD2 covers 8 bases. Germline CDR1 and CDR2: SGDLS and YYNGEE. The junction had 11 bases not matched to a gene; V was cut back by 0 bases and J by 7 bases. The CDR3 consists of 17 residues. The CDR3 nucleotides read TGTGCCAGCAGCGTAGCCCGAGCGGGAGTATCGGGCGGGGAGCTGTTTTTT. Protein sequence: CASSVARAGVSGGELFF.